This is a list of T cell receptor beta chains from one sample in a study of blood T cell repertoires in COVID-19. Assay used: immunoSEQ multiplex PCR; TCRdb lists only in-frame clones, some missing. The sample contains roughly 12,000 clones, 92% of which appear only once. The sample taken for sequencing was peripheral blood. All receptors come from a woman between 65 and 79 years old with active COVID-19. CDR3s include the opening cysteine and the closing phenylalanine or tryptophan. A D gene is named only where the DNA matches it firmly. Some rows have no size entry. The others give once, few or many, or a class for an expanded clone.

d_call	j_call	v_call	clone_size	cdr3_nt	cdr3_aa
NA	TRBJ2-5	TRBV6-2/TRBV6-3	NA	TGTGCCAGCAGTAACCGGGACTGGAGCCACTTC	CASSNRDWSHF
NA	TRBJ2-1	TRBV6-1	NA	TGTGCCAGCAGTGAAGCGGGAGGCAATGAGCAGTTCTTC	CASSEAGGNEQFF
NA	TRBJ1-4	TRBV30	NA	TGTGCCTGGAGTCTTTGGCAGGGGCGAGAAAAACTGTTTTTT	CAWSLWQGREKLFF
TRBD2	TRBJ2-7	TRBV10-3	NA	TGTGCCATCAGTGAGTCGGCTAGCGGGAGATACGAGCAGTACTTC	CAISESASGRYEQYF
NA	TRBJ1-2	TRBV2	NA	TGTGCCAGCAGCGGACAGAGCTATGGCTACACCTTC	CASSGQSYGYTF
TRBD1	TRBJ1-4	TRBV3-1/TRBV3-2	NA	TGTGCCAGCAGCCAGGGACAGGGACTAACTAATGAAAAACTGTTTTTT	CASSQGQGLTNEKLFF
NA	TRBJ2-1	TRBV4-1	NA	TGCGCCAGCAGCCACCCGGAGGCCTACTACAATGAGCAGTTCTTC	CASSHPEAYYNEQFF
NA	TRBJ1-5	TRBV10-2	NA	TGCGCCAGCAGTGTAAGGGCGGGAGGGTATAGCAATCAGCCCCAGCATTTT	CASSVRAGGYSNQPQHF
NA	TRBJ2-7	TRBV19	few	TGTGCCAGTAGTGTGGGACTTTCCCTCTACGAGCAGTACTTC	CASSVGLSLYEQYF
NA	TRBJ2-1	TRBV4-1	NA	TGCGCCAGCAGACGTGATATGGGGCGGGGCAATGAGCAGTTCTTC	CASRRDMGRGNEQFF
TRBD1	TRBJ2-5	TRBV29-1	NA	TGCAGCGTCCCGATGACAGGGGTAAAAGAGACCCAGTACTTC	CSVPMTGVKETQYF
NA	TRBJ2-1	TRBV7-8	once	TGTGCCAGCAGCTTAGCTCCCGGTAATGAGCAGTTCTTC	CASSLAPGNEQFF
NA	TRBJ1-3	TRBV10-2	NA	TGCGCCAGCAGTGAGTCTAATTTTCGTGGACAGTCTTATAGTTCGCGAAACACCATATATTTT	CASSESNFRGQSYSSRNTIYF
NA	TRBJ2-1	TRBV10-1	NA	TGCGCCAGCAGTCCTGTGAATGAGCAGTTCTTC	CASSPVNEQFF
NA	TRBJ2-7	TRBV30	NA	TGTGCCTGGAGTGTACGCGCTACCTACGAGCAGTACTTC	CAWSVRATYEQYF
TRBD2	TRBJ2-2	TRBV27	NA	TGTGCCAGCAGCCCGGATGGGAGACTAGCGCGGCCCGGGGAGCTGTTTTTT	CASSPDGRLARPGELFF
TRBD1	TRBJ2-1	TRBV6-2/TRBV6-3	NA	TGTGCCAGCAGTTACCCCCCGAGGGGGCAGCAGTTCTTC	CASSYPPRGQQFF
TRBD2	TRBJ2-1	TRBV25-1	NA	TGTGCCAGCAGGCCCCGGGATTGGCTAGCGGGTAGGGAGCAGTTCTTC	CASRPRDWLAGREQFF
NA	TRBJ2-7	TRBV2	once	TGTGCCAGCACCCCAGACGGAGCCTACGAGCAGTACTTC	CASTPDGAYEQYF
TRBD1	TRBJ2-2	TRBV19	NA	TGTGCCAGTAGTAAATTCCAGGGGGCAACAGGGGAGCTGTTTTTT	CASSKFQGATGELFF
NA	TRBJ2-1	TRBV2	NA	TGTGCCAGCAGTGCTAGCCCCTCCGGCTACAATGAGCAGTTCTTC	CASSASPSGYNEQFF
TRBD1	TRBJ1-5	TRBV6-2/TRBV6-3	NA	TGTGCCAGCAGTGGAGGGACAGTAGGGCAGCCCCAGCATTTT	CASSGGTVGQPQHF
NA	TRBJ2-6	TRBV6-2/TRBV6-3	NA	TGTGCCAGCAGTTATATCCAGGGGAGCTCTGGGGCCAACGTCCTGACTTTC	CASSYIQGSSGANVLTF
NA	TRBJ2-3	TRBV20-1	NA	TGCAGTGCTAGTGCGCAGGGCCCAAGGGTCACAGATACGCAGTATTTT	CSASAQGPRVTDTQYF
TRBD2	TRBJ2-7	TRBV5-4	NA	TGTGCCAGCAGCTTGGGGGGACTAGCGGGGACGAGCTCTAGCTCCTACGAGCAGTACTTC	CASSLGGLAGTSSSSYEQYF
TRBD2	TRBJ2-3	TRBV29-1	NA	TGCAGCGTTACGGGACTAGCGGGAGATGATACGCAGTATTTT	CSVTGLAGDDTQYF
TRBD1	TRBJ2-7	TRBV4-1	few	TGCGCCAGCAGCCAAGGGACAGGGCCCTACGAGCAGTACTTC	CASSQGTGPYEQYF